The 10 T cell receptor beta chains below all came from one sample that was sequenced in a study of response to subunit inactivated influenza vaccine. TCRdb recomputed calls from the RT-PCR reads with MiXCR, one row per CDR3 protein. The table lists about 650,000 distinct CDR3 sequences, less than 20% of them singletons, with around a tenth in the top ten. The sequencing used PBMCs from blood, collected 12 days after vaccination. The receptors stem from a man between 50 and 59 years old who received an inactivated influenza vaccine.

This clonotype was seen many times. CDR3 sequence (DNA): TGTGCCAGCAGCTTACGGGGGCGAGATAGGGATGAGCAGTTCTTC. Protein product: CASSLRGRDRDEQFF. This rearrangement joins TRBV5-5 to TRBJ2-1; D may be TRBD1 or TRBD2 (6 bases each). Trimming removed 2 bases from V and 8 bases from J, with 17 bases in between. The CDR3 loop spans 15 amino acids. Germline V gene data show CDR1 as SGHKS and CDR2 as YYEKEE (reference sequence).

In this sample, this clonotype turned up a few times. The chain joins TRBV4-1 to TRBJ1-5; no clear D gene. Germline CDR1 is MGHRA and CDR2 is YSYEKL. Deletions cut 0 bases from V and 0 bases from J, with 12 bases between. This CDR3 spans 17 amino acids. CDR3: CASSQEVTDYSNQPQHF. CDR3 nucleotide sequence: TGCGCCAGCAGCCAAGAGGTTACGGACTATAGCAATCAGCCCCAGCATTTT.

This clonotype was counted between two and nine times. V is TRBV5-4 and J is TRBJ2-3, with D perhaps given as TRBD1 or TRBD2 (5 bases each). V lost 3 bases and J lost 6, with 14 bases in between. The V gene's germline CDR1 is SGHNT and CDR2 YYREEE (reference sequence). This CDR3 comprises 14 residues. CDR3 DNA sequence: TGTGCCAGCAGCTGGGACGGGGATTCGGATACGCAGTATTTT. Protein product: CASSWDGDSDTQYF.

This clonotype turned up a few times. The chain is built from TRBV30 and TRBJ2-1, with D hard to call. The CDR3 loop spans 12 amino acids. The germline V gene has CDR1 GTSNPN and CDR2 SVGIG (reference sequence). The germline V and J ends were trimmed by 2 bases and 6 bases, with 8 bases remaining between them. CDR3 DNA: TGTGCCTGGAGTCGTAAGGTCAATGAGCAGTTCTTC. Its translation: CAWSRKVNEQFF.

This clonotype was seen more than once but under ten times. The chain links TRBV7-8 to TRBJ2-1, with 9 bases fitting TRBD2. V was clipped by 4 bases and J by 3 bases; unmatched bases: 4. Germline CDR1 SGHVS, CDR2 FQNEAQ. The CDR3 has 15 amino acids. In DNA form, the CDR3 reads TGTGCCAGCAGCTATAGCGGGAGCGGCTACAATGAGCAGTTCTTC. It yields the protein CASSYSGSGYNEQFF.

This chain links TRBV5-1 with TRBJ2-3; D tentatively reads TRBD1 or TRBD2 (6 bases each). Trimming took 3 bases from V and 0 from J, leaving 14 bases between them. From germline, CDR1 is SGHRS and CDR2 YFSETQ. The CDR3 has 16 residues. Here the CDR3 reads CASSSGGTQSTDTQYF. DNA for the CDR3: TGCGCCAGCAGCTCCGGAGGGACACAAAGCACAGATACGCAGTATTTT.

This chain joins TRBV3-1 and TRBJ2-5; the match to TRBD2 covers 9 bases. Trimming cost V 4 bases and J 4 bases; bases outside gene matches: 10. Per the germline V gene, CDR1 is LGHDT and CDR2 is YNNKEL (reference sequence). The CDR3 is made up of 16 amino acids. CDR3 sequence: CASSRIGSGSRETQYF. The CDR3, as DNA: TGTGCCAGCAGCCGCATCGGTAGCGGGAGTAGAGAGACCCAGTACTTC.

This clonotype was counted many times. This CDR3 reads CSVRPSSGRAGEQFF. The CDR3 nucleotides read TGCAGCGTCCGACCTTCTAGCGGGAGGGCCGGTGAGCAGTTCTTC. The chain couples TRBV29-1 to TRBJ2-1; 12 positions match TRBD2. The ends lost 6 bases at V and 9 bases at J; junction bases unmatched: 12. The V gene's germline CDR1 is SQVTM and CDR2 ANQGSEA. The CDR3 covers 15 residues.

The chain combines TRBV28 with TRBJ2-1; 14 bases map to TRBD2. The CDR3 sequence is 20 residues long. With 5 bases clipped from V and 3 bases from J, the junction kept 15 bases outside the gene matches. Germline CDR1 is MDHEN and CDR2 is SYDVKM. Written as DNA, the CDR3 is TGTGCCAGCAGTGTAAGCCCCCTTTGGACTAGCGGGAGGAGCTACAATGAGCAGTTCTTC. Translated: CASSVSPLWTSGRSYNEQFF.

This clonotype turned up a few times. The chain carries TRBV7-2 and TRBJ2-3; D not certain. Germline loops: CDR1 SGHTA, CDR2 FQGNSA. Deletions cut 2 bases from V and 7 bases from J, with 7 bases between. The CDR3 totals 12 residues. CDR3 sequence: CASSLQTNTQYF. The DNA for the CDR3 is TGTGCCAGCAGCTTACAAACTAATACGCAGTATTTT.